Detailed here is one T cell receptor beta chain. This CDR3 spans 12 amino acids. Per germline, CDR1 SGHVS and CDR2 FQNEAQ. The authors amplified TCR beta CDR3 regions from RNA transcripts. First-round RT-PCR relied on HTBI primers, and a second-round multiplex PCR came next. TCRdb processed the multiplex PCR reads anew with MiXCR; each CDR3 protein has one entry. The sample lists 260,000 or so distinct CDR3 sequences; 45% were seen once. This entry belongs to a study of Graves' ophthalmopathy and Graves' hyperthyroidism. Under 3 months in duration, the ophthalmopathy in affected donors had moderate-to-severe activity, CAS ≥3 and NOSPECS ≥4. Diagnostic conclusions were grounded in clinical symptoms, serum thyroxine, TRAb, thyroid ultrasound and orbital computed tomography.

This receptor was identified in an adult man with Graves' ophthalmopathy. The rearrangement uses TRBV7-8 and TRBJ2-5; possibly TRBD1 or TRBD2 for D (6 bases each). Gene TRBJ2-1 matches the end of the DNA better, so the J call may be wrong. Sequencing was carried out using peripheral blood. CDR3 coding DNA: TGTGCCAGCAGCAAGGGGGGCCCCGGGCAGTTCTTC. Its translation: CASSKGGPGQFF.